The 29 T cell receptor beta chains listed next were all sequenced from one sample in a study of T cell responses to AZD1222 COVID-19 vaccine. The data were produced by immunoSEQ multiplex PCR, yet TCRdb's version contains in-frame clones alone and is incomplete. The table lists roughly 100,000 clones, 86% of them singletons. The source material was peripheral blood, sampled on day 0 of AZD1222 vaccination. The receptors were sampled from an adult in good health.

This chain joins TRBV12-3 or TRBV12-4 and TRBJ1-2; no definite D call. Trimming pared 4 bases from V and 5 bases from J, leaving 11 bases between. The CDR3 covers 13 residues. CDR3 amino acids: CASSSRTEYGYTF. The CDR3 bases are TGTGCCAGCAGTTCTAGGACCGAGTATGGCTACACCTTC.

The chain has TRBV3-1 (or the pseudogene TRBV3-2) and TRBJ2-2; 7 bases map to TRBD2. The CDR3 has 17 amino acids. The V gene's germline CDR1 is LGHDT and CDR2 YNNKEL (reference sequence). V dropped 0 bases and J dropped 1; count of bases not matched to a gene: 5. In DNA, the CDR3 is TGTGCCAGCAGCCAAGATACGCCTAGCGGGAACACCGGGGAGCTGTTTTTT. This codes for CASSQDTPSGNTGELFF.

The chain has TRBV11-2 and TRBJ1-2, with a possible D match to TRBD1 (5 bases). Trimming left V 0 bases short and J 5 bases short, with 7 bases between. Per germline, CDR1 SGHAT and CDR2 FQNNGV. The CDR3 is 13 residues long. CDR3 sequence reads: CASSLDREYGYTF. The CDR3, as DNA: TGTGCCAGCAGCTTAGACAGGGAGTATGGCTACACCTTC.

The chain links TRBV5-8 to TRBJ2-1; unclear D gene. V was shortened by 3 bases and J by 9 bases, with 10 bases between the two germline ends. CDR1 and CDR2 from the germline V gene are SGHTS and YDEGEE. The CDR3 contains 12 residues. The CDR3 loop reads CASSSPGSEQFF. The CDR3 nucleotides are TGTGCCAGCAGCTCCCCAGGTTCTGAGCAGTTCTTC.

The chain combines TRBV7-2 with TRBJ2-4; D perhaps matches TRBD1 (6 bases). The germline V gene has CDR1 SGHTA and CDR2 FQGNSA. V was cut by 0 bases and J by 1 base, with 10 bases left in between. The CDR3 is made up of 16 amino acids. The CDR3 DNA is TGTGCCAGCAGCTTAGCGTGGGGGCCGGCCAAAAACATTCAGTACTTC. The encoded protein is CASSLAWGPAKNIQYF.

This clone appeared a few times. The V gene is TRBV4-2, the J gene TRBJ2-2, with D maybe TRBD2 (5 bases). Trimming shortened V by 0 bases and J by 2 bases, and 16 bases separated the two germline ends. CDR1 LGHNA and CDR2 YNFKEQ come from the germline V gene. This CDR3 is built from 18 residues. The CDR3: CASSQDEGGYFNTGELFF. The CDR3 DNA reads as TGTGCCAGCAGCCAAGATGAGGGCGGGTACTTCAACACCGGGGAGCTGTTTTTT.

V is TRBV4-1 and J is TRBJ1-2; TRBD1 aligns across 8 bases. The length of the CDR3 is 12 residues. V was clipped by 5 bases and J by 13 bases; unmatched bases: 9. Looked up from germline, CDR1 is MGHRA and CDR2 is YSYEKL. In nucleotides, the CDR3 is TGCGCCAGCAGCGCCGGACAGGGTCGCAGCACCTTC. It encodes CASSAGQGRSTF.

J is TRBJ2-7 and V is TRBV28; TRBD2 matches at 7 bases. Trimming cost V 4 bases and J 2 bases; bases outside gene matches: 5. CDR3 size: 14 residues. Germline V gene lookup returns CDR1 MDHEN and CDR2 SYDVKM. CDR3 sequence (DNA): TGTGCCAGCAGTTGGGGGAGGGGCCCCTACGAGCAGTACTTC. It encodes CASSWGRGPYEQYF.

The sample holds one count of this clone. J is TRBJ2-5 and V is TRBV4-3, with 7 bases matching TRBD2. The CDR3 runs 15 residues. Germline CDR1 reads LGHNA; CDR2 reads YSLEER. J gave up 9 bases and V 0 bases, and 10 bases lay outside the gene matches. This CDR3 reads CASSQDVGLYVPQYF. For the CDR3, the DNA is TGCGCCAGCAGCCAAGATGTGGGACTATACGTGCCCCAGTACTTC.

The chain joins TRBV7-8 to TRBJ2-1; 14 positions match TRBD2. The CDR3 extends over 18 amino acids. Germline-derived CDR1 and CDR2 are SGHVS and FQNEAQ. Unmatched junction bases numbered 12, after V lost 4 bases and J lost 7 bases. The DNA for the CDR3 is TGTGCCAGCAGCTCCCGACTAGCGGGAGGGGGCGGATGGAATGAGCAGTTCTTC. Amino acids: CASSSRLAGGGGWNEQFF.

The rearrangement links TRBV9 to TRBJ1-2; no firm D call. Germline loops: CDR1 SGDLS, CDR2 YYNGEE. The V end lost 0 bases, the J end lost 4 bases, and 13 bases lay between the germline ends. The CDR3 extends over 15 amino acids. CDR3 coding DNA: TGTGCCAGCAGCGTAGCGGCAGAGGACTTCTATGGCTACACCTTC. This codes for CASSVAAEDFYGYTF.

This clone occurred once. The genes are TRBV28 and TRBJ2-7; 8 bases are a match to TRBD1. The germline gives CDR1 MDHEN, CDR2 SYDVKM. J gave up 1 base and V 6 bases, and 11 bases lay outside the gene matches. The CDR3 loop spans 16 amino acids. Here the CDR3 DNA reads TGTGCCAGCAGGCCGGAACCAGGGGGCAGGTCCTACGAGCAGTACTTC. Translation gives CASRPEPGGRSYEQYF.

This clone was detected once. The V gene is TRBV7-2, the J gene TRBJ1-6; 8 nucleotides match TRBD1. With V trimmed by 5 bases and J by 7 bases, 7 bases remained unmatched. Germline assignment: CDR1 SGHTA and CDR2 FQGNSA. The CDR3 has 15 residues. CDR3 protein: CASSKDRAGNSPLHF. CDR3 in DNA: TGTGCCAGCAGCAAGGACAGGGCGGGAAATTCACCCCTCCACTTT.

The V and J genes are TRBV18 and TRBJ2-5; a weak D match, TRBD2 (5 bases). The CDR3 runs 14 residues. Trimming stripped 3 bases from V and 0 bases from J, with 8 bases between. Germline lookup yields CDR1 KGHSH and CDR2 LQKENI. The DNA for the CDR3 is TGTGCCAGCTCACCGAGGCGGGACCAAGAGACCCAGTACTTC. Amino acids: CASSPRRDQETQYF.

This CDR3 is CASSIASGLALYEQYF. The CDR3 nucleotides are TGTGCCAGTAGTATAGCCTCGGGACTAGCGCTCTACGAGCAGTACTTC. This rearrangement joins TRBV19 to TRBJ2-7, with 10 bases that match TRBD2. CDR3 length: 16 amino acids. The germline gives CDR1 LNHDA, CDR2 SQIVND (reference sequence). After removal of 1 base from V and 3 bases from J, the junction contained 6 bases not matched to a gene.

The chain couples TRBV7-2 to TRBJ1-1; D is unresolved. Between the trimmed V and J ends, which lost 3 bases and 2 bases, there was a span of 10 bases. Germline lookup yields CDR1 SGHTA and CDR2 FQGNSA. CDR3 length equals 14 residues. CDR3 protein: CASSFGWANTEAFF. The CDR3 DNA is TGTGCCAGCAGCTTTGGATGGGCCAACACTGAAGCTTTCTTT.

The chain has TRBV19 and TRBJ1-5, with a tentative D call TRBD1 (5 bases). The CDR3 consists of 15 residues. Germline CDR1 reads LNHDA; CDR2 reads SQIVND (reference sequence). V lost 2 bases and J 5 bases, leaving 13 bases between the germline ends. The CDR3 DNA is TGTGCCAGTAGTATATTTCAGGGATCCTATCAGCCCCAGCATTTT. Translation: CASSIFQGSYQPQHF. Full variable domain (missing parts from reference TRBV19 and TRBJ1-5): DGGITQSPKYLFRKEGQNVTLSCEQNLNHDAMYWYRQDPGQGLRLIYYSQIVNDFQKGDIAEGYSVSREKKESFPLTVTSAQKNPTAFYLCASSIFQGSYQPQHFGDGTRLSIL.

The chain combines TRBV20-1 with TRBJ1-2, with no clear D. In germline, CDR1 is DFQATT, CDR2 SNEGSKA (reference sequence). The V and J ends lost 3 bases and 1 base respectively, with 3 bases between them. This CDR3 has 11 residues. CDR3 sequence (DNA): TGCAGTGCTAGCGATAACTATGGCTACACCTTC. Translation gives CSASDNYGYTF.

This clone appeared a few times. V usage is TRBV4-2 and J usage is TRBJ2-7; TRBD2 agrees at 7 bases. CDR1 and CDR2 from the germline V gene are LGHNA and YNFKEQ. CDR3 size: 17 residues. With 1 base clipped from V and 1 base from J, the junction kept 10 bases outside the gene matches. The CDR3 protein is CASSQATSVPGSYEQYF. The CDR3 DNA sequence: TGTGCCAGCAGCCAAGCCACTAGCGTCCCGGGTTCCTACGAGCAGTACTTC.

The V call is TRBV11-3, the J call TRBJ2-1; TRBD2 matches 11 bases. The V and J ends lost 5 bases and 5 bases, in that order; junction bases with no gene match: 5. CDR1 and CDR2 from the germline V gene are SGHNT and YENEEA. The CDR3 consists of 15 residues. The CDR3 bases are TGTGCCAGCAGCCCTACTAGCGGGAGAAACAATGAGCAGTTCTTC. Translating gives CASSPTSGRNNEQFF.

The gene calls are TRBV28 and TRBJ2-2; 9 positions agree with TRBD1. There are 17 residues in the CDR3. The germline V gene has CDR1 MDHEN and CDR2 SYDVKM. After removal of 7 bases from V and 1 base from J, the junction contained 10 bases not matched to a gene. The CDR3 region is CASKISPGQGNTGELFF. CDR3 DNA sequence: TGTGCCAGCAAAATCTCTCCGGGACAGGGGAACACCGGGGAGCTGTTTTTT.

The rearrangement uses TRBV4-1 and TRBJ2-1, with 7 bases matching TRBD2. The germline V gene encodes CDR1 MGHRA and CDR2 YSYEKL. The ends lost 4 bases at V and 7 bases at J; junction bases unmatched: 10. The CDR3 has 15 amino acids. The CDR3 loop is CASSRAGRVGNEQFF. Here the CDR3 DNA reads TGCGCCAGCAGCCGAGCAGGGAGGGTAGGGAATGAGCAGTTCTTC.

The chain combines TRBV3-1 (or the pseudogene TRBV3-2) with TRBJ1-2, with 11 bases lining up with TRBD1. The trim removed 0 bases at V and 2 bases at J, leaving 8 bases unmatched. Germline loops: CDR1 LGHDT, CDR2 YNNKEL (reference sequence). There are 18 residues in the CDR3. The CDR3 coding sequence is TGTGCCAGCAGCCAAGATGTCCCCAGGACAGGGGGCAACTATGGCTACACCTTC. Translating it yields CASSQDVPRTGGNYGYTF.

V gene TRBV6-2 or TRBV6-3 combines with J gene TRBJ2-7; 9 positions match TRBD2. Germline loops: CDR1 MNHEY, CDR2 SVGEGT. The CDR3 totals 17 residues. J gave up 5 bases and V 2 bases, and 13 bases lay outside the gene matches. The CDR3 DNA sequence: TGTGCCAGCAGTTACCCGCCGACTAGCGGTCCTCGCGACGAGCAGTACTTC. Protein sequence: CASSYPPTSGPRDEQYF.

This chain links TRBV28 with TRBJ1-6; 8 bases align to TRBD1. The CDR3 consists of 12 residues. V lost 6 bases, J lost 10 bases, and 2 bases stayed unmatched. CDR1 and CDR2 (germline): MDHEN, SYDVKM. The CDR3 sequence: CASRRQGSPLHF. CDR3 nucleotide sequence: TGTGCCAGCAGAAGACAGGGGTCACCCCTCCACTTT.

The gene calls are TRBV5-1 and TRBJ2-1; no firm D call. CDR3 length: 13 amino acids. V was cut by 0 bases and J by 7 bases, with 8 bases left in between. Germline values: CDR1 SGHRS, CDR2 YFSETQ. CDR3 sequence (DNA): TGCGCCAGCAGCTTGGTAGGTGGGAATGAGCAGTTCTTC. This sequence encodes CASSLVGGNEQFF.

This sequence joins TRBV7-3 and TRBJ1-6; perhaps TRBD1 as D (6 bases). Germline V gene data show CDR1 as SGHTA and CDR2 as FQGTGA. Trimming took 5 bases from V and 9 from J, leaving 17 bases between them. The CDR3 sequence is 15 residues long. The CDR3 coding sequence is TGTGCCAGCAGCCGCCGGGGGGGCGTAGGTTCACCCCTCCACTTT. Residues: CASSRRGGVGSPLHF.

The chain joins TRBV7-3 to TRBJ2-3; D uncertain. V was pared by 4 bases and J by 1 base, with 6 bases between. Germline values: CDR1 SGHTA, CDR2 FQGTGA. CDR3 length equals 13 residues. CDR3 nucleotides: TGTGCCAGCAGCTCCGAAGGCACAGATACGCAGTATTTT. Encoded protein: CASSSEGTDTQYF.

This clone came up once. The rearrangement joins TRBV4-1 to TRBJ2-1; 9 bases line up with TRBD2. V dropped 4 bases and J dropped 6; count of bases not matched to a gene: 4. Germline V CDR1 and CDR2: MGHRA, YSYEKL. The length of the CDR3 is 14 residues. Here the CDR3 DNA reads TGCGCCAGCAGCCTAAATAGCGGGGGCAATGAGCAGTTCTTC. Protein: CASSLNSGGNEQFF.